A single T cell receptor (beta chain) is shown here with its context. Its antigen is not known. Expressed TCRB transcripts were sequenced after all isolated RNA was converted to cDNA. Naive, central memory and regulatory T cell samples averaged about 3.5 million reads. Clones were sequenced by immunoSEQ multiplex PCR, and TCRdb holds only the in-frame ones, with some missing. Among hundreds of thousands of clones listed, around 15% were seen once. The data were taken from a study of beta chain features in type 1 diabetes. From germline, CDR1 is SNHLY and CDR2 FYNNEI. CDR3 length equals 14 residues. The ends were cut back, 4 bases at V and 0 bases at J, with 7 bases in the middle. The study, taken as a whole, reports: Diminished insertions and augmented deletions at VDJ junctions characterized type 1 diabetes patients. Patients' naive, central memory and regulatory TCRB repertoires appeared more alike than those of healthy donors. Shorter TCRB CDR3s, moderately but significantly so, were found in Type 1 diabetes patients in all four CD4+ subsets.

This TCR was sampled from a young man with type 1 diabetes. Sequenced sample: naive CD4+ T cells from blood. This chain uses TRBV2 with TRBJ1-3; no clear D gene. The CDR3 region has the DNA TGTGCCAGCAGTGTGGAGTCCTCTGGAAACACCATATATTTT. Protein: CASSVESSGNTIYF.